The 27 T cell receptor beta chains given below trace back to one sample, sequenced in a study. From the RT-PCR reads, TCRdb called clonotypes with MiXCR, one entry per CDR3 protein. Counted here are almost 700,000 distinct CDR3 sequences, 14% occurring once; the ten biggest clones make up roughly 3.9%. The specimen sequenced was memory CD4+ T cells from blood. The receptor source for this set is a female donor in good health, serving as a healthy control.

The sample holds a few counts of this clonotype. The chain recombines TRBV6-1 with TRBJ2-5, with 8 nucleotides matching TRBD2. CDR1 is MNHNS, CDR2 SASEGT, per germline. The CDR3 consists of 13 residues. Unmatched junction bases numbered 5, after V lost 7 bases and J lost 4 bases. The CDR3 bases are TGTGCCAGCAAACTAGCGGACCGAGAGACCCAGTACTTC. As protein: CASKLADRETQYF.

This clonotype was recorded at least ten times. The chain is built from TRBV20-1 and TRBJ2-1; D remains unclear. The CDR3 extends over 16 amino acids. Germline V gene data show CDR1 as DFQATT and CDR2 as SNEGSKA (reference sequence). The germline V and J ends were trimmed by 0 bases and 3 bases, with 15 bases remaining between them. The CDR3 region has the DNA TGCAGTGCTAGAGAGGGGAAGGGTTGGTACTACAATGAGCAGTTCTTC. As protein: CSAREGKGWYYNEQFF.

This clonotype was seen only a few times. The chain joins TRBV20-1 to TRBJ2-1; possibly TRBD1 for D (5 bases). V dropped 4 bases and J dropped 2 bases, with 15 bases sitting between them. CDR1 is DFQATT and CDR2 is SNEGSKA in the germline V gene (reference sequence). The CDR3 length is 15 residues. This CDR3 is CSATPGKTAYNEQFF. In nucleotides, the CDR3 is TGCAGTGCTACTCCAGGGAAGACTGCCTACAATGAGCAGTTCTTC.

The chain uses TRBV5-6 and TRBJ1-6, with D possibly TRBD1 on 6 matching bases. The CDR3 consists of 16 residues. Germline V gene data show CDR1 as SGHDT and CDR2 as YYEEEE. V shed 4 bases and J shed 5 bases, with 16 bases lying between them. CDR3 residues: CASSGGISVDNSPLHF. CDR3 DNA: TGTGCCAGCAGCGGGGGCATCTCGGTGGATAATTCACCCCTCCACTTT. The full variable domain, its missing parts supplied by reference TRBV5-6 and TRBJ1-6, is DAGVTQSPTHLIKTRGQQVTLRCSPKSGHDTVSWYQQALGQGPQFIFQYYEEEERQRGNFPDRFSGHQFPNYSSELNVNALLLGDSALYLCASSGGISVDNSPLHFGNGTRLTVT.

The chain couples TRBV20-1 to TRBJ2-3; TRBD1 matches 12 bases. The CDR3 consists of 13 residues. Germline assignment: CDR1 DFQATT and CDR2 SNEGSKA (reference sequence). Here the CDR3 reads CRPGQGASDTQYF. CDR3 in DNA: TGCAGGCCGGGACAGGGGGCCTCAGATACGCAGTATTTT.

The rearrangement uses TRBV12-3 or TRBV12-4 and TRBJ2-5; 9 bases fit TRBD1. This CDR3 spans 14 amino acids. Germline trimming cut 1 base from V and 7 bases from J; bases unmatched to any gene: 4. CDR3 loop: CASSLDPDRGTQYF. As DNA, the CDR3 is TGTGCCAGCAGTTTAGATCCGGACAGGGGGACCCAGTACTTC.

V and J are TRBV20-1 and TRBJ2-7, with TRBD2 matching over 11 bases. J gave up 0 bases and V 3 bases, and 13 bases lay outside the gene matches. This CDR3 has 18 amino acids. Germline V gives CDR1 DFQATT, CDR2 SNEGSKA (reference sequence). The CDR3 reads CSASPILAGEVVSYEQYF. The CDR3 DNA sequence: TGCAGTGCTAGTCCCATACTAGCGGGAGAGGTGGTCTCCTACGAGCAGTACTTC.

This clonotype was seen more than once but under ten times. The V and J genes are TRBV15 and TRBJ2-7; possible D gene TRBD1, 5 bases. Germline V gene data show CDR1 as LNHNV and CDR2 as YYDKDF (reference sequence). This CDR3 has 12 residues. V lost 1 base to trimming and J lost 6 bases, with 7 bases between them. The CDR3 region has the DNA TGTGCCACCAGCAGAGCAGGGTTCGAGCAGTACTTC. Translated, it gives CATSRAGFEQYF.

This clonotype appeared a few times. J is TRBJ2-7 and V is TRBV5-1, with 8 nucleotides matching TRBD1. The length of the CDR3 is 14 residues. J gave up 7 bases and V 6 bases, and 12 bases lay outside the gene matches. Germline values: CDR1 SGHRS, CDR2 YFSETQ. The CDR3 protein is CASKETGASFEQYF. In DNA form, the CDR3 reads TGCGCCAGCAAAGAGACAGGGGCAAGTTTTGAGCAGTACTTC. Variable domain in full (rest from reference TRBV5-1 and TRBJ2-7): KAGVTQTPRYLIKTRGQQVTLSCSPISGHRSVSWYQQTPGQGLQFLFEYFSETQRNKGNFPGRFSGRQFSNSRSEMNVSTLELGDSALYLCASKETGASFEQYFGPGTRLTVT.

V usage is TRBV20-1 and J usage is TRBJ2-7, with D perhaps TRBD2 (5 bases). With 3 bases removed from V and 0 bases from J, the gap between germline ends came to 30 bases. Germline CDR1 reads DFQATT; CDR2 reads SNEGSKA (reference sequence). The CDR3 is 20 residues long. CDR3 coding DNA: TGCAGTGCTAGTCGTGTCCGCGCGCGGGTTTTTCCTCTTAGCTCCTACGAGCAGTACTTC. Residues: CSASRVRARVFPLSSYEQYF.

This clonotype was counted between two and nine times. V and J are TRBV29-1 and TRBJ1-2; 10 bases match TRBD1. Losses at the gene ends were 6 bases for V and 8 bases for J; bases not matched to a gene: 6. Germline lookup yields CDR1 SQVTM and CDR2 ANQGSEA. The CDR3 spans 12 residues. CDR3 loop: CSVLGTGEGYTF. The CDR3 nucleotides are TGCAGCGTCCTCGGGACAGGGGAAGGCTACACCTTC.

There are many counts of this clonotype. V is TRBV7-9 and J is TRBJ2-1; TRBD2 is a possible D gene (6 bases). The length of the CDR3 is 16 residues. Germline V gives CDR1 SEHNR, CDR2 FQNEAQ (reference sequence). V lost 1 base and J lost 5, with 15 bases in between. This CDR3 is CASSLEERGGDNEQFF. DNA for the CDR3: TGTGCCAGCAGCTTAGAGGAGCGAGGAGGGGACAATGAGCAGTTCTTC.

The chain carries TRBV4-1 and TRBJ1-2; D gene uncertain. The germline gives CDR1 MGHRA, CDR2 YSYEKL. Trimming left V 4 bases short and J 8 bases short, with 17 bases between. The CDR3 sequence is 14 residues long. Here the CDR3 reads CASSPEYHSRGYTF. In DNA form, the CDR3 reads TGCGCCAGCAGCCCAGAATACCACAGTCGAGGCTACACCTTC.

This clonotype showed up many times. The V gene is TRBV12-3 or TRBV12-4, the J gene TRBJ2-7, with D perhaps TRBD1 or TRBD2 (5 bases each). CDR3 size: 14 residues. The V end lost 5 bases, the J end lost 5 bases, and 16 bases lay between the germline ends. The CDR3 DNA sequence: TGTGCCAGCAGTAACCCGGGACGGAATGACGAGCAGTACTTC. Encoded protein: CASSNPGRNDEQYF.

This clonotype was observed at least ten times. The rearrangement joins TRBV5-1 to TRBJ2-7, with 9 positions matching TRBD1. The CDR3 length is 15 residues. Unmatched junction bases numbered 10, after V lost 4 bases and J lost 5 bases. CDR1 SGHRS and CDR2 YFSETQ come from the germline V gene. The CDR3 sequence is CASSLSGTGFDEQYF. CDR3 nucleotides: TGCGCCAGCAGCCTGTCCGGGACAGGGTTCGACGAGCAGTACTTC.

This clonotype was found many times. At one boundary the junction diverges from the germline segment, which might be a read error. The chain carries TRBV7-7 and TRBJ2-5; D tentatively reads TRBD1 or TRBD2 (6 bases each). The CDR3 has 15 amino acids. Germline V lookup: CDR1 SSHAT, CDR2 FNYEAQ (reference sequence). CDR3 region: CASSLTGAWDETQYF. CDR3 DNA sequence: TGTGCTAGCAGCTTAACGGGGGCGTGGGATGAGACCCAGTACTTC.

The genes are TRBV7-9 and TRBJ2-3; D uncertain. The V and J ends lost 5 bases and 4 bases respectively, with 16 bases between them. The CDR3 loop spans 15 amino acids. Per germline, CDR1 SEHNR and CDR2 FQNEAQ (reference sequence). The CDR3 bases are TGTGCCAGCAGCCTAGACATCGGAGTTGCAGATACGCAGTATTTT. Amino acid sequence: CASSLDIGVADTQYF. Looking up the rest from reference TRBV7-9 and TRBJ2-3 gives the full variable domain: DTGVSQNPRHKITKRGQNVTFRCDPISEHNRLYWYRQTLGQGPEFLTYFQNEAQLEKSRLLSDRFSAERPKGSFSTLEIQRTEQGDSAMYLCASSLDIGVADTQYFGPGTRLTVL.

This clonotype has a count of ten or more. V gene TRBV4-3 combines with J gene TRBJ2-5; D is undetermined. Looked up from germline, CDR1 is LGHNA and CDR2 is YSLEER. The V end lost 1 base, the J end lost 0 bases, and 9 bases lay between the germline ends. The CDR3 totals 15 residues. As DNA, the CDR3 is TGCGCCAGCAGCCAAGGTCTAAGGTACCAAGAGACCCAGTACTTC. It yields the protein CASSQGLRYQETQYF.

The V and J genes are TRBV27 and TRBJ1-2; D gene ambiguous. V was pared by 7 bases and J by 1 base, with 16 bases between. CDR1 and CDR2 from the germline V gene are MNHEY and SMNVEV (reference sequence). CDR3 size: 15 residues. CDR3 sequence (DNA): TGTGCCAGCACCCCGGATTTGACACTTAACTATGGCTACACCTTC. Encoded protein: CASTPDLTLNYGYTF.

At least ten counts were recorded for this clonotype. The chain employs TRBV5-1 and TRBJ1-2, with 7 bases that match TRBD1. From germline, CDR1 is SGHRS and CDR2 YFSETQ. The junction had 7 bases not matched to a gene; V was cut back by 2 bases and J by 6 bases. The CDR3 spans 14 residues. The CDR3 nucleotides read TGCGCCAGCAGCTTCGCGACAGGGAATCATGGCTACACCTTC. Amino acids: CASSFATGNHGYTF.

V gene TRBV7-6 combines with J gene TRBJ2-3, with TRBD1 matching 9 bases. This CDR3 has 16 residues. Germline V CDR1 and CDR2: SGHVS, FNYEAQ. After removal of 5 bases from V and 1 base from J, the junction contained 7 bases not matched to a gene. The CDR3: CASSQRQGDGTDTQYF. The CDR3 DNA reads as TGTGCCAGCAGCCAGCGACAGGGGGACGGCACAGATACGCAGTATTTT.

J is TRBJ2-4 and V is TRBV5-1; tentatively, D is TRBD2 (6 bases). CDR3 size: 13 residues. Trimming removed 4 bases at V and 8 bases at J, with 13 bases between. The germline CDR1 and CDR2 sequences are SGHRS and YFSETQ. The CDR3 DNA sequence: TGCGCCAGCAGCACCGGGAGTTCGGACATTCAGTACTTC. Its translation is CASSTGSSDIQYF.

There are a few counts of this clonotype. V gene TRBV5-1 combines with J gene TRBJ2-2; D is possibly TRBD2 (6 bases). Trimming stripped 1 base from V and 4 bases from J, with 8 bases between. This CDR3 region has 14 residues. The V gene's germline CDR1 is SGHRS and CDR2 YFSETQ. The CDR3 protein is CASSLIGGTGELFF. CDR3 sequence (DNA): TGCGCCAGCAGCTTGATCGGGGGCACCGGGGAGCTGTTTTTT.

The chain is built from TRBV18 and TRBJ2-3, with 8 bases that match TRBD2. With V trimmed by 0 bases and J by 6 bases, 5 bases remained unmatched. The CDR3 is 15 residues long. Looked up from germline, CDR1 is KGHSH and CDR2 is LQKENI. Here the CDR3 reads CASSPPAGGRDTQYF. CDR3 coding DNA: TGTGCCAGCTCACCACCTGCGGGGGGTAGGGATACGCAGTATTTT.

This clonotype was seen a few times. The chain combines TRBV5-1 with TRBJ2-1; maybe TRBD2 (7 bases). The CDR3 is made up of 14 amino acids. Germline V CDR1 and CDR2: SGHRS, YFSETQ. The V and J ends lost 1 base and 10 bases respectively, with 15 bases between them. In DNA form, the CDR3 reads TGCGCCAGCAGCTTGATGACTAGCAGGGGCGAGCAGTTCTTC. Its translation: CASSLMTSRGEQFF.

The chain carries TRBV6-5 and TRBJ2-1, with 7 bases lining up with TRBD1. The ends lost 6 bases at V and 3 bases at J; junction bases unmatched: 8. CDR3 size: 15 residues. Germline V gene sequence: CDR1 MNHEY, CDR2 SVGAGI. CDR3 region: CASRRDRENYNEQFF. In nucleotides, the CDR3 is TGTGCCAGCAGGAGGGACAGAGAGAACTACAATGAGCAGTTCTTC.

The genes are TRBV2 and TRBJ1-1; 9 bases are a match to TRBD1. This CDR3 contains 14 residues. With V trimmed by 6 bases and J by 8 bases, 10 bases remained unmatched. From germline, CDR1 is SNHLY and CDR2 FYNNEI. The CDR3 here is CASRKGQGGDEAFF. The DNA of the CDR3 is TGTGCCAGCAGAAAGGGACAGGGAGGAGACGAAGCTTTCTTT. Filled out from reference TRBV2 and TRBJ1-1, the complete variable domain reads EPEVTQTPSHQVTQMGQEVILRCVPISNHLYFYWYRQILGQKVEFLVSFYNNEISEKSEIFDDQFSVERPDGSNFTLKIRSTKLEDSAMYFCASRKGQGGDEAFFGQGTRLTVV.